The 8 T cell receptor beta chains given below trace back to one sample, sequenced in a study of T cell responses to AZD1222 COVID-19 vaccine. This table comes from immunoSEQ multiplex PCR, and its TCRdb copy is limited to in-frame clones, with some not included. The sample includes over 150,000 clones, 80% to 95% of them seen just once. This specimen was peripheral blood, taken 28 days after the second AZD1222 dose. Every receptor here comes from an adult who received the AZD1222 COVID-19 vaccine.

CDR3 region: CASSSNREQYF. Written as DNA, the CDR3 is TGTGCCAGCAGTTCCAACAGGGAGCAGTACTTC. The chain recombines TRBV6-5 with TRBJ2-7; TRBD1 might be the D (5 bases). Deletions cut 4 bases from V and 7 bases from J, with 8 bases between. In germline, CDR1 is MNHEY, CDR2 SVGAGI. This CDR3 is built from 11 residues.

The chain uses TRBV5-4 and TRBJ1-3; D remains ambiguous. The germline CDR1 and CDR2 sequences are SGHNT and YYREEE (reference sequence). V gave up 2 bases and J gave up 2 bases, with 14 bases separating them. The length of the CDR3 is 16 residues. The CDR3 here is CASSLGQSAAGNTIYF. DNA for the CDR3: TGTGCCAGCAGCTTAGGCCAGTCGGCAGCTGGAAACACCATATATTTT.

V usage is TRBV4-3 and J usage is TRBJ1-6; unclear D gene. In germline, CDR1 is LGHNA, CDR2 YSLEER. This CDR3 region has 15 residues. Trimming pared 0 bases from V and 1 base from J, leaving 4 bases between. The CDR3 loop reads CASSQDRSYNSPLHF. Written as DNA, the CDR3 is TGCGCCAGCAGCCAAGACAGGTCCTATAATTCACCCCTCCACTTT.

The rearrangement joins TRBV6-5 to TRBJ1-2; D gene unclear. CDR3 length: 16 amino acids. Trimming removed 0 bases from V and 0 bases from J, with 11 bases in between. Germline V CDR1 and CDR2: MNHEY, SVGAGI. The CDR3 loop reads CASSYSYRGANYGYTF. CDR3 DNA: TGTGCCAGCAGTTACTCTTACCGGGGAGCTAACTATGGCTACACCTTC.

Worth noting for this clone: Germline is not matched at one junction end, which may reflect a read error. The genes are TRBV6-5 and TRBJ2-5; D perhaps matches TRBD2 (5 bases). Germline loops: CDR1 MNHEY, CDR2 SVGAGI. The CDR3 is 13 residues long. Here the CDR3 reads CASSYARVWALDF. The CDR3 bases are TGTGCCAGCAGTTACGCCCGGGTCTGGGCACTAGACTTC.

This chain uses TRBV4-3 with TRBJ1-2, with D perhaps matching TRBD1 (6 bases). Germline V gene data show CDR1 as LGHNA and CDR2 as YSLEER. The CDR3 has 13 amino acids. Trimming took 6 bases from V and 6 from J, leaving 14 bases between them. CDR3 amino acids: CASSPSGVHGYTF. The CDR3, as DNA: TGCGCCAGCAGTCCATCAGGGGTTCATGGCTACACCTTC.

The chain uses TRBV5-1 and TRBJ1-1; 7 bases are shared with TRBD1. In germline, CDR1 is SGHRS, CDR2 YFSETQ. With 2 bases clipped from V and 5 bases from J, the junction kept 3 bases outside the gene matches. The CDR3 consists of 13 residues. CDR3 nucleotide sequence: TGCGCCAGCAGCTTACCCAGGGGGACTGAAGCTTTCTTT. It codes for CASSLPRGTEAFF.

J is TRBJ1-2 and V is TRBV3-1 (or the pseudogene TRBV3-2), with a possible D match to TRBD1 (6 bases). The germline V gene has CDR1 LGHDT and CDR2 YNNKEL (reference sequence). Trimming shortened V by 5 bases and J by 4 bases, and 14 bases separated the two germline ends. This CDR3 region has 14 residues. CDR3 protein: CASSEKGGAYGYTF. In DNA, the CDR3 is TGTGCCAGCAGCGAAAAAGGGGGGGCCTATGGCTACACCTTC.